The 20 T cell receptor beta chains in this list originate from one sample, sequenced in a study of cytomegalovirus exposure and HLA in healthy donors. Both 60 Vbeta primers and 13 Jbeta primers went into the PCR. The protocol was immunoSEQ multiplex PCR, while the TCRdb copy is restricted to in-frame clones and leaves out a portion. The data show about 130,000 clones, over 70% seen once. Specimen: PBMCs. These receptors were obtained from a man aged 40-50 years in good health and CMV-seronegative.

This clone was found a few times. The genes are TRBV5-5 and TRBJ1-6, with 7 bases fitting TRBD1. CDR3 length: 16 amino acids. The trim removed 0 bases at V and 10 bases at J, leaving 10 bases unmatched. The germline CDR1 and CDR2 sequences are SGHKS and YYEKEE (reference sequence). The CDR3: CASSLEGQKMESPLHF. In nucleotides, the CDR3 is TGTGCCAGCAGCTTGGAGGGACAGAAAATGGAATCACCCCTCCACTTT.

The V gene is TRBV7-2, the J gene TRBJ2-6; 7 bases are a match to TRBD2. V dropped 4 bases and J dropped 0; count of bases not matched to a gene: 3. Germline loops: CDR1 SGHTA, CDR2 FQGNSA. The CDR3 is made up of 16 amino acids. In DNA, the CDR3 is TGTGCCAGCAGCTGGGGGGGTCACTCTGGGGCCAACGTCCTGACTTTC. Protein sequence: CASSWGGHSGANVLTF.

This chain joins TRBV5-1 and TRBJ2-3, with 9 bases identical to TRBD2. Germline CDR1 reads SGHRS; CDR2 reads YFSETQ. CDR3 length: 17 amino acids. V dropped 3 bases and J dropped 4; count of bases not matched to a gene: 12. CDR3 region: CASSSMTSGYDADTQYF. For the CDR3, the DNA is TGCGCCAGCAGCTCGATGACTAGCGGTTACGATGCAGATACGCAGTATTTT.

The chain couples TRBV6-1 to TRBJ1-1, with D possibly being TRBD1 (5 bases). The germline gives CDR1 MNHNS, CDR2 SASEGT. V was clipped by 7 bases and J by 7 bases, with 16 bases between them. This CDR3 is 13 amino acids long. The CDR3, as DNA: TGTGCCAGCACCCTAGGGGAGGGCCTTGAAGCTTTCTTT. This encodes CASTLGEGLEAFF.

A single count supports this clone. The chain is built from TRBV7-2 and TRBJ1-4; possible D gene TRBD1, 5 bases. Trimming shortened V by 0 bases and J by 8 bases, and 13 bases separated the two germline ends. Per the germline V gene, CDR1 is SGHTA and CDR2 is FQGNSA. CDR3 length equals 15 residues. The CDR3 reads CASSLASGGGEKLFF. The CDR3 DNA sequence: TGTGCCAGCAGCTTAGCTTCGGGGGGTGGGGAAAAACTGTTTTTT. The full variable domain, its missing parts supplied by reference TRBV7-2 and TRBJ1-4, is GAGVSQSPSNKVTEKGKDVELRCDPISGHTALYWYRQSLGQGLEFLIYFQGNSAPDKSGLPSDRFSAERTGGSVSTLTIQRTQQEDSAVYLCASSLASGGGEKLFFGSGTQLSVL.

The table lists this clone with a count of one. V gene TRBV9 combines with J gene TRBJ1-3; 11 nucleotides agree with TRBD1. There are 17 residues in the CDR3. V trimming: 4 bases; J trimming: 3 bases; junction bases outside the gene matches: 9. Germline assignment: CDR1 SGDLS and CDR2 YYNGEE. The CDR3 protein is CASSRTGQGGVGNTIYF. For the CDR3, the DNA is TGTGCCAGCAGCCGGACGGGACAGGGGGGAGTTGGAAACACCATATATTTT.

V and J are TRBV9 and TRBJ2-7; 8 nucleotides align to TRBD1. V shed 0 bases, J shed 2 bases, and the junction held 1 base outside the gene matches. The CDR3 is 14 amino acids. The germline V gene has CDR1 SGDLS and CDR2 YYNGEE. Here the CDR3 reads CASSVGTGTYEQYF. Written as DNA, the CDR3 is TGTGCCAGCAGCGTAGGGACAGGGACCTACGAGCAGTACTTC. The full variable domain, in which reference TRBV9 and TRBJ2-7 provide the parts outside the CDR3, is DSGVTQTPKHLITATGQRVTLRCSPRSGDLSVYWYQQSLDQGLQFLIQYYNGEERAKGNILERFSAQQFPDLHSELNLSSLELGDSALYFCASSVGTGTYEQYFGPGTRLTVT.

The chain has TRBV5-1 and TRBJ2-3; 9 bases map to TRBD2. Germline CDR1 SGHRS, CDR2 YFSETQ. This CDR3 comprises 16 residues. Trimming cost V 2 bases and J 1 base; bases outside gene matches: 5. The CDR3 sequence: CASSFRLAGGTDTQYF. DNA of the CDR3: TGCGCCAGCAGCTTTCGATTAGCGGGAGGCACAGATACGCAGTATTTT.

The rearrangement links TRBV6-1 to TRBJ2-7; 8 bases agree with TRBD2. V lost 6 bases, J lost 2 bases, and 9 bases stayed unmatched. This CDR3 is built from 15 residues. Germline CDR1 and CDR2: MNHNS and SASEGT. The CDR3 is CASRELAAWTYEQYF. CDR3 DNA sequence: TGTGCCAGCAGGGAACTAGCGGCGTGGACCTACGAGCAGTACTTC.

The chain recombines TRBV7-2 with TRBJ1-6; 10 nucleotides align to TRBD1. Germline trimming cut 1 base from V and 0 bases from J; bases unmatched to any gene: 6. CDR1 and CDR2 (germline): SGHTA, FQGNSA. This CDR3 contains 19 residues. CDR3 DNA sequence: TGTGCCAGCAGCTTAGGGAGACAGGGGGCAATCTCCTATAATTCACCCCTCCACTTT. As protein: CASSLGRQGAISYNSPLHF. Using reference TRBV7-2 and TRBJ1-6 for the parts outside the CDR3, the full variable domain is GAGVSQSPSNKVTEKGKDVELRCDPISGHTALYWYRQSLGQGLEFLIYFQGNSAPDKSGLPSDRFSAERTGGSVSTLTIQRTQQEDSAVYLCASSLGRQGAISYNSPLHFGNGTRLTVT.

DNA of the CDR3: TGCGCCAGCAGCCAAGATATGGGGGGAGACTCTGGAAACACCATATATTTT. It codes for CASSQDMGGDSGNTIYF. The chain employs TRBV4-3 and TRBJ1-3; perhaps TRBD1 as D (5 bases). The CDR3 runs to 17 residues. V lost 0 bases and J lost 0, with 12 bases in between. CDR1 and CDR2 (germline): LGHNA, YSLEER.

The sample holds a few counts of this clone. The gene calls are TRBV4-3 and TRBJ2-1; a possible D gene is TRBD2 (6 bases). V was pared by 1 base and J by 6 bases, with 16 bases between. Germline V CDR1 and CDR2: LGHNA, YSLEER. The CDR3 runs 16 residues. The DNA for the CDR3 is TGCGCCAGCAGCCAAGTTTCGGGATTGGAGGGCAATGAGCAGTTCTTC. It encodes CASSQVSGLEGNEQFF.

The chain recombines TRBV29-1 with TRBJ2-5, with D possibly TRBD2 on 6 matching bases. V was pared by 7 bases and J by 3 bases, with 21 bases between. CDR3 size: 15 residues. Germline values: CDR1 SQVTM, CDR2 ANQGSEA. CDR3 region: CSAQPRWRVEETQYF. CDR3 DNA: TGCAGCGCCCAACCGCGGTGGAGGGTCGAAGAGACCCAGTACTTC. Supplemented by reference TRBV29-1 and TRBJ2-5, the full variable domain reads SAVISQKPSRDICQRGTSLTIQCQVDSQVTMMFWYRQQPGQSLTLIATANQGSEATYESGFVIDKFPISRPNLTFSTLTVSNMSPEDSSIYLCSAQPRWRVEETQYFGPGTRLLVL.

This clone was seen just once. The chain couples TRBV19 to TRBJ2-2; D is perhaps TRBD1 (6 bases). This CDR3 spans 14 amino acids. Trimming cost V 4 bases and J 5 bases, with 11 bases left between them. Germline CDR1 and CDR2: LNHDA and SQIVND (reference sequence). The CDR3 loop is CASSTRGRTGELFF. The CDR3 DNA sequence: TGTGCCAGTAGTACCAGGGGCAGGACCGGGGAGCTGTTTTTT.

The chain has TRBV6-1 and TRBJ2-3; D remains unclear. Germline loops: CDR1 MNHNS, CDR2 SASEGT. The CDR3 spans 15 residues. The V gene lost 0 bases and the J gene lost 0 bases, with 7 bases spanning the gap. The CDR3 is CASSEAGPSTDTQYF. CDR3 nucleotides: TGTGCCAGCAGTGAAGCTGGGCCTAGCACAGATACGCAGTATTTT.

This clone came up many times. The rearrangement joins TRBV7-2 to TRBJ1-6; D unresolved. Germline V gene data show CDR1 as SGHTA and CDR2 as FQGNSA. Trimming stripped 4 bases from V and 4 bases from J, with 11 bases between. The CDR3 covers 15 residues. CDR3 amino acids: CASSSGFWYNSPLHF. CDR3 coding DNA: TGTGCCAGCAGCTCAGGCTTTTGGTATAATTCACCCCTCCACTTT.

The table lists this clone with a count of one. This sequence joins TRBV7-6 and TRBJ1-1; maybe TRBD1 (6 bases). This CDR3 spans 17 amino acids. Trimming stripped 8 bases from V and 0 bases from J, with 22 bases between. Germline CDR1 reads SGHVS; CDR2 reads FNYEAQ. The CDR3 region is CASSGGPAGGVNTEAFF. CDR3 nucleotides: TGTGCCAGCTCGGGGGGCCCAGCCGGCGGGGTGAACACTGAAGCTTTCTTT.

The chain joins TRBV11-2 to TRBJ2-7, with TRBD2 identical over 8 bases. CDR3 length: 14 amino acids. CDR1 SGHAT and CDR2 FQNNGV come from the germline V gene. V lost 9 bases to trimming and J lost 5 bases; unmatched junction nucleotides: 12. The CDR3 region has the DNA TGTGCCAGTTCTTTAGCGGGAATCTTTCACGAGCAGTACTTC. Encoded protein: CASSLAGIFHEQYF.

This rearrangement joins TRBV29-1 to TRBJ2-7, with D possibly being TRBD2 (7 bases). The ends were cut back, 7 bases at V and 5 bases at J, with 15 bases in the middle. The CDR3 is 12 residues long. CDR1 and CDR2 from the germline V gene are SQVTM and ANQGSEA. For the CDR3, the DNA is TGCAGCGCGGGTCGGGGGGACAACGAGCAGTACTTC. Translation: CSAGRGDNEQYF.

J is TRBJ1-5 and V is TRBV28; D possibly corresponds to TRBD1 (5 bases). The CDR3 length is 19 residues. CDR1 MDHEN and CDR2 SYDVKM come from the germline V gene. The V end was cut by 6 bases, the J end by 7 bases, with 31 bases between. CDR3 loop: CASSDPLGGSRVVYQPQHF. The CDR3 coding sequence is TGTGCCAGCAGCGACCCCTTGGGGGGGTCCCGAGTGGTATACCAGCCCCAGCATTTT.